The present T cell receptor (beta chain) was sequenced within a study of CD8+ T cells in alopecia areata (dated 2018 in TCRdb). At the level of the whole study: Treated patients were enrolled in an open-label pilot trial of oral tofacitinib, 5 to 10 mg twice daily, for moderate-to-severe alopecia areata. Scalp tissue and sorted CD4+ and CD8+ peripheral blood T cells from patchy and totalis/universalis alopecia areata patients and from healthy controls were covered by human TCRbeta sequencing. For the treated patients, the SALT score, which quantifies what percentage of scalp surface area is affected, served as the measure of disease severity. Scalp clonality was compared across normal scalp (n=4), patchy alopecia areata scalp (n=8), and alopecia totalis/universalis scalp (n=8). Patients stayed on tofacitinib for 6 to 18 months and then had 6 months of follow-up off drug so that delayed response and recurrence could be assessed. To study T cell clonal expansion in alopecia areata, the researchers applied high-throughput TCRbeta sequencing to both the C3H/HeJ mouse model and human patients. TCRbeta CDR3 regions were amplified by immunoSEQ multiplex PCR using 35 Vbeta forward and 13 Jbeta reverse primers. RNA came from the PAXgene miRNA kit for fixed scalp, the miRNeasy kit for PBMCs, and the RNeasy kit for mouse skin. Patients on tofacitinib were biopsied at baseline and after 4 and 24 weeks of treatment, and several of the patients also had a later scalp biopsy. The full study reports these points: During tofacitinib treatment, many expanded lesional clones remained in scalp and blood, and this persistence may partly explain relapse after treatment is stopped. TCR sequences shared between patients were less clear than in mice, possibly partly because of HLA diversity in the patient population. Scalp TCR repertoire analysis is complicated because resident alphabeta T cells in normal human skin are also sequenced, whereas mouse skin is dominated by gammadelta T cells. With tofacitinib, both scalp clonality and the number of expanded CD8+ clones among the top 100 scalp clones went down significantly. Compared with normal scalp, lesional scalp had higher clonality and more expanded CD8+ clones, particularly in alopecia totalis/universalis, a pattern that suggests antigenic drive. The treated cohort was small, with a single nonresponder, so links between baseline CD8+ expansion and response need larger studies.

The V end loses 5 bases and the J end loses 4 bases, and a stretch of 17 bases separates them. For CDR1 and CDR2, the germline V gene lists SQVTM and ANQGSEA. Spanning cysteine to phenylalanine, the CDR3 consists of 14 amino acids. CDR3 DNA only is kept here, 42 bases in frame from base 1. On this clone itself: No antigen is known for it. No per-base quality is available; no much larger clone lies one base away.

The label giving this sample's time point can be read as: about four weeks on oral tofacitinib. In the paper's terms, the treatment or condition label means: oral pan-JAK inhibitor, 5-10 mg twice daily. From alopecia areata patients, peripheral blood was collected along with lesional scalp punch biopsies. PBMCs were isolated by density centrifugation and stained for CD3, CD4 and CD8, and CD4+ and CD8+ T cells were sorted on a FACSAria. Receptor amplification or capture employed the immunoSEQ multiplex PCR assay. For TCR sequencing, RNA was extracted from every sample and reverse transcribed into cDNA to serve as template. SuperScript III was used for first-strand cDNA synthesis, primed with a 2:1 mix of oligo-dT and random hexamers. A synthetic immune receptor repertoire was used to assess amplification bias, and residual bias was removed computationally. In the source study's methods: Raw reads were preprocessed to remove errors, and CDR3 was defined by IMGT conventions from the conserved cysteine to phenylalanine. Clonality was computed as 1 minus the Shannon entropy, with the entropy normalized by log2 of the number of productive unique TCRs. CD4 or CD8 identity of scalp clones was inferred by cross-referencing scalp TCRbeta sequences with sorted blood CD4 and CD8 repertoires. TCRdb provides this immuneACCESS table in a form limited to in-frame rearrangements. Some clones are lacking; in checked studies, under half of them reflect an unresolved V gene, and why the rest are absent is not known. The DNA was the basis for D and trimming; V, J and clone size are from that table. The sample contains about 160,000 clones, roughly 65% of them found a single time. The leading ten clones occupy about 0.94% of the sample.

Here the sequenced sample was CD4+ T cells sorted from blood, taken at week 4, from a patient treated with tofacitinib. The sequence was obtained from a human donor with alopecia areata. Recombination linked TRBV29-1 to TRBJ1-1; the D gene is perhaps TRBD1, on 6 matching bases. The DNA sequence is TGCAGCGTTTCCCTACAGGGAAGGGGCACTGAAGCTTTCTTT. Translated, it reads CSVSLQGRGTEAFF.